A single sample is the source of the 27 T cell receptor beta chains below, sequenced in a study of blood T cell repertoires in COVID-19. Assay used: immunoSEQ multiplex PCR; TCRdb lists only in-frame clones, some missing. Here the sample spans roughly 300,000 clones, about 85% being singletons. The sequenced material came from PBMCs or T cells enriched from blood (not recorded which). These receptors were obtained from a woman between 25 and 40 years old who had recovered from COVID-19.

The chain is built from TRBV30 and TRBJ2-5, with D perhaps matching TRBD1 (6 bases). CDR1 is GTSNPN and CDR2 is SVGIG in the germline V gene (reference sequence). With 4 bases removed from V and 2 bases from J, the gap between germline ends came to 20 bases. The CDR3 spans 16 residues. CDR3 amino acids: CAWTSLGRGIQETQYF. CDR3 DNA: TGTGCCTGGACGTCGTTGGGCAGGGGTATACAAGAGACCCAGTACTTC.

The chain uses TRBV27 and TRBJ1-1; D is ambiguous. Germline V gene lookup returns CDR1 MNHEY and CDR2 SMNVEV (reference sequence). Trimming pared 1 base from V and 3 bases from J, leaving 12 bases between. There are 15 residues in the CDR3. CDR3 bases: TGTGCCAGCAGTTTATTCCCAGCGGCGGACACTGAAGCTTTCTTT. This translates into CASSLFPAADTEAFF.

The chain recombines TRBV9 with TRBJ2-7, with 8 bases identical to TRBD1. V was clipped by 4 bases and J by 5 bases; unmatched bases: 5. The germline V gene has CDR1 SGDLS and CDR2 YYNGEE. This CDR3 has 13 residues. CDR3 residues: CASSRDRPDEQYF. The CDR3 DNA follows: TGTGCCAGCAGCCGGGACAGGCCAGACGAGCAGTACTTC.

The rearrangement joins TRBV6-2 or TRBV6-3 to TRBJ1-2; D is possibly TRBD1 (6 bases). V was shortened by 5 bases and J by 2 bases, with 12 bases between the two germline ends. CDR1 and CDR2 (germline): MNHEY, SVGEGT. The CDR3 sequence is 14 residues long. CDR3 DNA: TGTGCCAGCAGTCTGAGGGGACAAAACTATGGCTACACCTTC. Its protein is CASSLRGQNYGYTF.

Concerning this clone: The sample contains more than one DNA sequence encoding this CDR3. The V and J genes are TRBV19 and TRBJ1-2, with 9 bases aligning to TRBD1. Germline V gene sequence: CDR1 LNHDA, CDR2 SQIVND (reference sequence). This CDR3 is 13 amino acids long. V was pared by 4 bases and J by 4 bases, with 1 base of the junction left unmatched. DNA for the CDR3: TGTGCCAGTAGTACGACAGGGGGCTATGGCTACACCTTC. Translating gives CASSTTGGYGYTF.

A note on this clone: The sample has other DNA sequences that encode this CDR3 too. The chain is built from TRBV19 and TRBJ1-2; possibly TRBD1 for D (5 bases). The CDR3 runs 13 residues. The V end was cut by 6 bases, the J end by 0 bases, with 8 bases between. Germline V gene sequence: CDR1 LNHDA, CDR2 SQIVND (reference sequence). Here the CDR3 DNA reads TGTGCCAGTAGCATGACAGCTAACTATGGCTACACCTTC. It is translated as CASSMTANYGYTF.

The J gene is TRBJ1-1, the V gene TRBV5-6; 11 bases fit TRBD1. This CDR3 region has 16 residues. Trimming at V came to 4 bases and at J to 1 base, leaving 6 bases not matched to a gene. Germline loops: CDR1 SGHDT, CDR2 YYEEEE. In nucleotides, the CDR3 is TGTGCCAGCAGCCCAGGGACAGGGGGTCGGAACACTGAAGCTTTCTTT. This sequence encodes CASSPGTGGRNTEAFF.

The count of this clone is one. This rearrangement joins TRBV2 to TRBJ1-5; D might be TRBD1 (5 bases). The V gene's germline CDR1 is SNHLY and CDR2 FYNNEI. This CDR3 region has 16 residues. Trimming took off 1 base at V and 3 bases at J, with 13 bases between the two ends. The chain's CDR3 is CASSEGGTSPNQPQHF. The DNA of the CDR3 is TGTGCCAGCAGTGAAGGCGGGACGTCCCCCAATCAGCCCCAGCATTTT.

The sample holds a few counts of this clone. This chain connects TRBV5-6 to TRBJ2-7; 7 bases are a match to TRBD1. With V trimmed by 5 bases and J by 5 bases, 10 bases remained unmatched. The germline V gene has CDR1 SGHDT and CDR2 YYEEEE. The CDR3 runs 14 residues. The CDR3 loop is CASRWRQGGDEQYF. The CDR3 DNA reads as TGTGCCAGCAGATGGAGACAGGGTGGGGACGAGCAGTACTTC.

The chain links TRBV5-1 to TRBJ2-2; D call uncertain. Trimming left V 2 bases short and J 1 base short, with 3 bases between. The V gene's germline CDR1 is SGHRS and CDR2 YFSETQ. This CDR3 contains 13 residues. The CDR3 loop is CASSFGNTGELFF. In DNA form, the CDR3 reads TGCGCCAGCAGCTTCGGGAACACCGGGGAGCTGTTTTTT.

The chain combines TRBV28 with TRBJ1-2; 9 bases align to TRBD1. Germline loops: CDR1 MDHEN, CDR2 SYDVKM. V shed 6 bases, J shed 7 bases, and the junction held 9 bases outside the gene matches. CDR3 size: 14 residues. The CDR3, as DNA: TGTGCCAGCAGAAACAACAGGGGACAGGGTGGCTACACCTTC. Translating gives CASRNNRGQGGYTF.

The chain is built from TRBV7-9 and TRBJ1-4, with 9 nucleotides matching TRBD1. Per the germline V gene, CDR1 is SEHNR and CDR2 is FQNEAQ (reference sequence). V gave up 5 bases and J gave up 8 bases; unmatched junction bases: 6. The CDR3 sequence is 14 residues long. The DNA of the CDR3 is TGTGCCAGCAGCCCGACAGGGGGAGGGGAAAAACTGTTTTTT. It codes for CASSPTGGGEKLFF.

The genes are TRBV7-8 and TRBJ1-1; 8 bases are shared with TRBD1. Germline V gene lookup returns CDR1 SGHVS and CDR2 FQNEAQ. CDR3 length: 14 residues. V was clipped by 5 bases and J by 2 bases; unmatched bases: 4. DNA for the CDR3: TGTGCCAGCAGCGAGGACAGGGCTAACACTGAAGCTTTCTTT. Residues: CASSEDRANTEAFF. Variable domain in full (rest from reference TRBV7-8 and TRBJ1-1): GAGVSQSPRYKVAKRGQDVALRCDPISGHVSLFWYQQALGQGPEFLTYFQNEAQLDKSGLPSDRFFAERPEGSVSTLKIQRTQQEDSAVYLCASSEDRANTEAFFGQGTRLTVV.

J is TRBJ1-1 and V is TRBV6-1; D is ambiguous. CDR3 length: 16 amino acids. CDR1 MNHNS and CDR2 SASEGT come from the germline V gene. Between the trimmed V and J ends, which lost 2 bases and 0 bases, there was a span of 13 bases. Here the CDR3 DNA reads TGTGCCAGCAGTGAATATTTAGGGAGATTGAACACTGAAGCTTTCTTT. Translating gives CASSEYLGRLNTEAFF.

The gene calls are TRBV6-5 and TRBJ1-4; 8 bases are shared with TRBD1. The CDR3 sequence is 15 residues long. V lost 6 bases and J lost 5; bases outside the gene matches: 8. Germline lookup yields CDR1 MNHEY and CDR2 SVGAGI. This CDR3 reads CASRVDRETNEKLFF. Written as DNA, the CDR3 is TGTGCCAGCAGGGTGGACAGGGAGACCAATGAAAAACTGTTTTTT.

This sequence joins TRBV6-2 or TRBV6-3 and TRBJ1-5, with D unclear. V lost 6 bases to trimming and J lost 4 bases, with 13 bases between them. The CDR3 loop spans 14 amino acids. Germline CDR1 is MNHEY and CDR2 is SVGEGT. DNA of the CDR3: TGTGCCAGCAGCCCCGTCAGGAATAATCAGCCCCAGCATTTT. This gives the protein CASSPVRNNQPQHF.

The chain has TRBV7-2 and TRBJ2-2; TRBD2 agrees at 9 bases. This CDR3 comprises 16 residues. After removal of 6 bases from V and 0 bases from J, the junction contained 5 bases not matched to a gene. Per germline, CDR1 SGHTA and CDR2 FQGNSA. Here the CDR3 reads CASSLKRGANTGELFF. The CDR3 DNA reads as TGTGCCAGCAGTCTAAAGCGGGGGGCGAACACCGGGGAGCTGTTTTTT.

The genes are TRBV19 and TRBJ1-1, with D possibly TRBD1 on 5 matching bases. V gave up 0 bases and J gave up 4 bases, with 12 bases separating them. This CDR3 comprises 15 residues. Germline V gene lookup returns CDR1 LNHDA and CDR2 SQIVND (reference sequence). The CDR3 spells CASSIEAGPATEAFF. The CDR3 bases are TGTGCCAGTAGTATAGAAGCAGGGCCGGCCACTGAAGCTTTCTTT.

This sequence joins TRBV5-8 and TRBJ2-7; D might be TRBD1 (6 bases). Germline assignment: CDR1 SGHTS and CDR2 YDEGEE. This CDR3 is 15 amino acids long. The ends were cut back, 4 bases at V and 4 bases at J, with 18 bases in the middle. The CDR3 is CASSHTPGVRYEQYF. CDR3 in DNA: TGTGCCAGCAGCCATACCCCAGGGGTTCGGTACGAGCAGTACTTC. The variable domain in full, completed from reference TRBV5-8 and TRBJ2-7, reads EAGVTQSPTHLIKTRGQQATLRCSPISGHTSVYWYQQALGLGLQFLLWYDEGEERNRGNFPPRFSGRQFPNYSSELNVNALELEDSALYLCASSHTPGVRYEQYFGPGTRLTVT.

The CDR3 sequence is CASSPQRGFSHTEAFF. CDR3 bases: TGTGCCAGCAGCCCCCAAAGGGGTTTTTCGCACACTGAAGCTTTCTTT. The rearrangement links TRBV7-9 to TRBJ1-1; maybe TRBD1 (5 bases). The length of the CDR3 is 16 residues. Trimming took 5 bases from V and 3 from J, leaving 19 bases between them. Germline loops: CDR1 SEHNR, CDR2 FQNEAQ (reference sequence).

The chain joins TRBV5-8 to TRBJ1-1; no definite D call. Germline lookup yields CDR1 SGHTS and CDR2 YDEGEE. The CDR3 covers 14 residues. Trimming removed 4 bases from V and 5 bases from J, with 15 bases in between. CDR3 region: CASSTPGRRTEAFF. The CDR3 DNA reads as TGTGCCAGCAGCACCCCGGGAAGGCGGACTGAAGCTTTCTTT.

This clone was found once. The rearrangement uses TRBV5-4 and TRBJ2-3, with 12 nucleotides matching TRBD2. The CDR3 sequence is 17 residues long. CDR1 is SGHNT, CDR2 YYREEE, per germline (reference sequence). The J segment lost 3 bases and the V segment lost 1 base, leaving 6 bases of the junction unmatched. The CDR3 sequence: CASSLFTSGGLTDTQYF. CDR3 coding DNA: TGTGCCAGCAGCTTGTTTACTAGCGGGGGGTTGACAGATACGCAGTATTTT.

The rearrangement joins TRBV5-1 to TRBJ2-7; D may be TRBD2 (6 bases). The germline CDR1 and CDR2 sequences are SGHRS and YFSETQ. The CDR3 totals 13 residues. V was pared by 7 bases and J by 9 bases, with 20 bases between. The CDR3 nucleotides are TGCGCCAGCTACTCGGGGGATTCGGGCGGGCAGTACTTC. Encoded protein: CASYSGDSGGQYF.

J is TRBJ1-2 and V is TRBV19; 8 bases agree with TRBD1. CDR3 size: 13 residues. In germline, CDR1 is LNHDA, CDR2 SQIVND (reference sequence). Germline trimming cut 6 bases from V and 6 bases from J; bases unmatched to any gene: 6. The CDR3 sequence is CASRHRGIDGYTF. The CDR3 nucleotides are TGTGCCAGTAGACACAGGGGGATTGATGGCTACACCTTC.

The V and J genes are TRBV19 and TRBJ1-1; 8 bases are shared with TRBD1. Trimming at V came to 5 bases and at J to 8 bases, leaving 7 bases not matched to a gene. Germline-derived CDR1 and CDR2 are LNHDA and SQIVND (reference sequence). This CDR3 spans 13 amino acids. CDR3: CASSGQGLLEAFF. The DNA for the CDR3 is TGTGCCAGTAGTGGACAGGGACTTCTAGAAGCTTTCTTT.

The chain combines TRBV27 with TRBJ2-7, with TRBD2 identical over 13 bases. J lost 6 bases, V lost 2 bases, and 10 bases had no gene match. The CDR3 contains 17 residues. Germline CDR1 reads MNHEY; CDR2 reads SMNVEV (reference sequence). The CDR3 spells CASSLRLAGGSRSEQYF. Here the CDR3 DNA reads TGTGCCAGCAGTTTAAGACTAGCGGGAGGCTCAAGGTCCGAGCAGTACTTC.

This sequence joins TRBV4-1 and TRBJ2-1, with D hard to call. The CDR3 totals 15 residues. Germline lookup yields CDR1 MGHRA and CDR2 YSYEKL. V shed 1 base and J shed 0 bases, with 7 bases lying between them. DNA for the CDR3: TGCGCCAGCAGCCAAGTTATAAACTCCTACAATGAGCAGTTCTTC. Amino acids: CASSQVINSYNEQFF.